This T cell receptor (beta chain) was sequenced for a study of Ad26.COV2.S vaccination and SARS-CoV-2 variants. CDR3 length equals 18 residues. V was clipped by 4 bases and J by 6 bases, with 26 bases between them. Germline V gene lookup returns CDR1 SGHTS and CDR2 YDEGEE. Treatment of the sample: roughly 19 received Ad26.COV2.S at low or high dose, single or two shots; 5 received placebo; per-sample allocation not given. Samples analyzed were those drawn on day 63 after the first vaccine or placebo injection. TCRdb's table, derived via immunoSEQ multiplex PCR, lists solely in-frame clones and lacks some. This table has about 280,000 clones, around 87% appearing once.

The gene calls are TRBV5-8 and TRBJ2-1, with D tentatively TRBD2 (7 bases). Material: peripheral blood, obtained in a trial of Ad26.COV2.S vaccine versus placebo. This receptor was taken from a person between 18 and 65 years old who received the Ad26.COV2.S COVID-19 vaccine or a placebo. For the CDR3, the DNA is TGTGCCAGCAGCCCAGAAGCGTCTAGCGGAGGGGGAGGCAATGAGCAGTTCTTC. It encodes CASSPEASSGGGGNEQFF.